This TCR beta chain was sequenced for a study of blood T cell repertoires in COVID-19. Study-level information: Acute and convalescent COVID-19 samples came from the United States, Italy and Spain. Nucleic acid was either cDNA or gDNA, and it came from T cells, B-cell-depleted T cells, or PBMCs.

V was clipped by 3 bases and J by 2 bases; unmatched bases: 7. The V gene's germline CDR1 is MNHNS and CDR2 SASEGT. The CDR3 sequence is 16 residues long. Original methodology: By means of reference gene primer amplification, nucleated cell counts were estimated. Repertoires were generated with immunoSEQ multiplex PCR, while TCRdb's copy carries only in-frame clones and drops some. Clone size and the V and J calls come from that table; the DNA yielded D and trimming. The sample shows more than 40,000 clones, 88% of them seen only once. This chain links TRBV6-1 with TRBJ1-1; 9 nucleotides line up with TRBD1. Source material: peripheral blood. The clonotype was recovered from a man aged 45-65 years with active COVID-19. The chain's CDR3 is CASSEGDRVVNTEAFF. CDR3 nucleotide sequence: TGTGCCAGCAGTGAGGGGGACAGGGTAGTAAACACTGAAGCTTTCTTT.